Below are 7 T cell receptor beta chains sequenced from a single sample in a study of post-analysis software for immune sequencing data. Study-wide results and limits: TRBV5-6, TRBV5-1 and TRBV20-1 were among five TRBV segments more frequent in patients than controls.

The antigens for these receptors are not known. cDNA libraries of TCR beta carried unique molecular identifiers. TCRdb ran MiXCR on the PCR reads and lists one entry per CDR3 protein. The sample carries around 710,000 distinct CDR3 sequences, around 45% recorded once. Sequencing was done on a sample of blood. The source is a girl under 18 with multiple sclerosis.

The chain links TRBV20-1 to TRBJ2-5; 8 bases agree with TRBD1. The V gene's germline CDR1 is DFQATT and CDR2 SNEGSKA (reference sequence). CDR3 length: 13 amino acids. The trim removed 6 bases at V and 5 bases at J, leaving 8 bases unmatched. Here the CDR3 reads CSAQTGAGETQYF. The CDR3 DNA sequence: TGCAGTGCCCAGACAGGGGCAGGGGAGACCCAGTACTTC.

This clonotype showed up just a few times. The V and J genes are TRBV6-5 and TRBJ2-5; maybe TRBD2 (6 bases). Germline V gives CDR1 MNHEY, CDR2 SVGAGI. The ends were cut back, 0 bases at V and 8 bases at J, with 10 bases in the middle. CDR3 length: 13 amino acids. CDR3 sequence (DNA): TGTGCCAGCAGTTACTCGGCGCGGGGTACCCAGTACTTC. Encoded protein: CASSYSARGTQYF.

This chain joins TRBV10-3 and TRBJ1-4; 8 positions agree with TRBD1. The V segment lost 6 bases and the J segment 6 bases; nucleotides outside the gene matches: 9. Germline lookup yields CDR1 ENHRY and CDR2 SYGVKD. There are 15 residues in the CDR3. The CDR3 DNA is TGTGCCATCAGCTCCGACAGGGGCGGGGATGAAAAACTGTTTTTT. Encoded protein: CAISSDRGGDEKLFF.

This chain connects TRBV18 to TRBJ1-2; possibly TRBD1 for D (5 bases). Between the trimmed V and J ends, which lost 0 bases and 5 bases, there was a span of 10 bases. The CDR3 spans 14 residues. Germline loops: CDR1 KGHSH, CDR2 LQKENI. CDR3 protein: CASSPPSGEYGYTF. Written as DNA, the CDR3 is TGTGCCAGCTCACCACCGTCGGGGGAGTATGGCTACACCTTC.

V gene TRBV9 combines with J gene TRBJ1-2; 7 positions match TRBD1. V was pared by 7 bases and J by 1 base, with 7 bases of the junction left unmatched. The CDR3 loop spans 14 amino acids. Germline V CDR1 and CDR2: SGDLS, YYNGEE. As DNA, the CDR3 is TGTGCCAGCGGGTCACAGGGGCTTAACTATGGCTACACCTTC. Its protein is CASGSQGLNYGYTF.

The chain carries TRBV7-9 and TRBJ1-2; D is unclear. V dropped 5 bases and J dropped 6 bases, with 13 bases sitting between them. The CDR3 extends over 13 amino acids. Germline loops: CDR1 SEHNR, CDR2 FQNEAQ (reference sequence). The CDR3 bases are TGTGCCAGCAGCCCCGGGTGGGCAGATGGCTACACCTTC. Amino acid sequence: CASSPGWADGYTF.

This chain joins TRBV4-2 and TRBJ2-7, with 9 bases matching TRBD1. Germline V gives CDR1 LGHNA, CDR2 YNFKEQ. V shed 2 bases, J shed 3 bases, and the junction held 8 bases outside the gene matches. There are 16 residues in the CDR3. The CDR3 loop reads CASSQSVPGQGYEQYF. CDR3 nucleotides: TGTGCCAGCAGCCAATCTGTCCCGGGACAGGGCTACGAGCAGTACTTC.